These 26 T cell receptor beta chains came from one sample sequenced in a study of T cell changes during pregnancy in multiple sclerosis. Libraries were prepared by immunoSEQ multiplex PCR; TCRdb keeps only in-frame clonotypes and omits some of them. This table has 40,000 to 45,000 clones, around 90% appearing once. The material sequenced was CD4+ T cells from peripheral blood mononuclear cells, taken before pregnancy. The receptors here all came from a female donor with multiple sclerosis, enrolled in a pregnancy study.

This clone was counted a few times. The CDR3 sequence is CASSTGDRADGYTF. As DNA, the CDR3 is TGTGCCAGCAGCACAGGGGACAGGGCAGACGGCTACACCTTC. The J gene is TRBJ1-2, the V gene TRBV5-4; 9 bases fit TRBD1. This CDR3 contains 14 residues. V trimming: 4 bases; J trimming: 8 bases; junction bases outside the gene matches: 9. Germline CDR1 SGHNT, CDR2 YYREEE (reference sequence).

The genes are TRBV5-1 and TRBJ2-7; 8 bases line up with TRBD1. Losses at the gene ends were 4 bases for V and 0 bases for J; bases not matched to a gene: 6. Germline assignment: CDR1 SGHRS and CDR2 YFSETQ. The CDR3 length is 15 residues. CDR3 sequence (DNA): TGCGCCAGCAGCAGGGGACAGGTTAACTCCTACGAGCAGTACTTC. Translating it yields CASSRGQVNSYEQYF.

This rearrangement joins TRBV19 to TRBJ2-1; 10 positions agree with TRBD2. CDR1 and CDR2 from the germline V gene are LNHDA and SQIVND (reference sequence). The CDR3 loop spans 20 amino acids. J lost 7 bases, V lost 4 bases, and 22 bases had no gene match. Here the CDR3 DNA reads TGTGCCAGTAGTAAGCGGGGGGACAGGACTAGCGGAGCCTTTGGGAATGAGCAGTTCTTC. As protein: CASSKRGDRTSGAFGNEQFF.

V and J are TRBV7-3 and TRBJ1-1; 8 bases match TRBD1. Unmatched junction bases numbered 6, after V lost 5 bases and J lost 1 base. Germline V CDR1 and CDR2: SGHTA, FQGTGA. The CDR3 sequence is 15 residues long. The CDR3 loop is CASSPQGAQNTEAFF. CDR3 nucleotides: TGTGCCAGCAGCCCTCAGGGGGCACAGAACACTGAAGCTTTCTTT. Supplemented by reference TRBV7-3 and TRBJ1-1, the full variable domain reads GAGVSQTPSNKVTEKGKYVELRCDPISGHTALYWYRQSLGQGPEFLIYFQGTGAADDSGLPNDRFFAVRPEGSVSTLKIQRTERGDSAVYLCASSPQGAQNTEAFFGQGTRLTVV.

This chain joins TRBV5-1 and TRBJ2-7; 11 nucleotides align to TRBD2. This CDR3 has 18 residues. Germline assignment: CDR1 SGHRS and CDR2 YFSETQ. Unmatched junction bases numbered 13, after V lost 4 bases and J lost 1 base. CDR3 protein: CASSPFGTSGSFSYEQYF. CDR3 sequence (DNA): TGCGCCAGCAGCCCATTCGGGACTAGCGGATCCTTTTCCTACGAGCAGTACTTC.

The chain combines TRBV27 with TRBJ1-2; D is uncertain. Per the germline V gene, CDR1 is MNHEY and CDR2 is SMNVEV (reference sequence). The ends were cut back, 2 bases at V and 4 bases at J, with 8 bases in the middle. This CDR3 comprises 13 residues. The CDR3 DNA follows: TGTGCCAGCAGTTTAGAGGGTCGCTATGGCTACACCTTC. It encodes CASSLEGRYGYTF.

The chain couples TRBV5-1 to TRBJ2-3; D is possibly TRBD1 (5 bases). CDR1 and CDR2 (germline): SGHRS, YFSETQ. V was shortened by 0 bases and J by 2 bases, with 13 bases between the two germline ends. The CDR3 runs 16 residues. CDR3 DNA: TGCGCCAGCAGCTTGGCCCAGGGTGGGTTCACAGATACGCAGTATTTT. Translated, it gives CASSLAQGGFTDTQYF.

The rearrangement joins TRBV5-4 to TRBJ2-5; D uncertain. CDR1 SGHNT and CDR2 YYREEE come from the germline V gene (reference sequence). The CDR3 is 15 residues long. Trimming shortened V by 4 bases and J by 4 bases, and 17 bases separated the two germline ends. CDR3 in DNA: TGTGCCAGCAGCCCCGCATCTAGTAGAGGAGAGACCCAGTACTTC. Encoded protein: CASSPASSRGETQYF.

The DNA for the CDR3 is TGTGCCAGCAGTGAGGGGAGGGGCAATCAGCCCCAGCATTTT. Its protein is CASSEGRGNQPQHF. V is TRBV2 and J is TRBJ1-5; no firm D call. The CDR3 length is 14 residues. V dropped 3 bases and J dropped 2 bases, with 8 bases sitting between them. The germline V gene encodes CDR1 SNHLY and CDR2 FYNNEI.

The chain uses TRBV2 and TRBJ1-5, with 7 nucleotides matching TRBD1. In germline, CDR1 is SNHLY, CDR2 FYNNEI. V lost 3 bases and J lost 7; bases outside the gene matches: 15. The CDR3 runs to 17 residues. Here the CDR3 reads CASSEPGGQRLIQPQHF. CDR3 nucleotide sequence: TGTGCCAGCAGTGAGCCAGGGGGACAACGATTGATCCAGCCCCAGCATTTT.

The CDR3 here is CASSFLLTGSLKRGAYEQYF. In DNA, the CDR3 is TGTGCCAGCAGTTTTTTGTTGACCGGGTCTTTGAAGCGGGGGGCCTACGAGCAGTACTTC. This sequence joins TRBV27 and TRBJ2-7, with 9 bases that match TRBD2. Germline V gene data show CDR1 as MNHEY and CDR2 as SMNVEV (reference sequence). V was pared by 3 bases and J by 2 bases, with 20 bases of the junction left unmatched. CDR3 size: 20 residues.

The chain joins TRBV9 to TRBJ2-2; 9 bases align to TRBD2. The CDR3 length is 14 residues. With V trimmed by 7 bases and J by 1 base, 2 bases remained unmatched. Germline lookup yields CDR1 SGDLS and CDR2 YYNGEE. The CDR3 protein is CASATSGNTGELFF. The CDR3 DNA reads as TGTGCCAGCGCGACTAGCGGGAACACCGGGGAGCTGTTTTTT.

The chain is built from TRBV6-1 and TRBJ1-6; D uncertain. The CDR3 sequence is 12 residues long. The V gene's germline CDR1 is MNHNS and CDR2 SASEGT. Trimming left V 3 bases short and J 7 bases short, with 4 bases between. The CDR3 loop reads CASSERNSPLHF. CDR3 DNA: TGTGCCAGCAGTGAGAGAAATTCACCCCTCCACTTT.

This chain links TRBV6-1 with TRBJ2-1, with D unresolved. The V end lost 2 bases, the J end lost 3 bases, and 14 bases lay between the germline ends. Looked up from germline, CDR1 is MNHNS and CDR2 is SASEGT. CDR3 length equals 16 residues. CDR3: CASSEFSTPVYNEQFF. The DNA of the CDR3 is TGTGCCAGCAGTGAATTTAGCACCCCGGTCTACAATGAGCAGTTCTTC.

The chain has TRBV13 and TRBJ2-3; 15 positions match TRBD2. The CDR3 has 22 residues. Unmatched junction bases numbered 18, after V lost 5 bases and J lost 0 bases. The germline gives CDR1 PRHDT, CDR2 FYEKMQ (reference sequence). The CDR3 loop is CASSHTGRGLAGGPSSTDTQYF. As DNA, the CDR3 is TGTGCCAGCAGCCATACCGGGAGGGGACTAGCGGGGGGACCTTCTAGCACAGATACGCAGTATTTT.

The table lists this clone with a count of one. This sequence joins TRBV6-5 and TRBJ1-5; weak D call: TRBD1 (5 bases). V was shortened by 8 bases and J by 2 bases, with 16 bases between the two germline ends. Germline assignment: CDR1 MNHEY and CDR2 SVGAGI. This CDR3 spans 15 amino acids. CDR3 residues: CASPRWGVCNQPQHF. CDR3 DNA sequence: TGTGCCAGCCCTAGGTGGGGGGTATGCAATCAGCCCCAGCATTTT.

The sample holds one count of this clone. The rearrangement joins TRBV2 to TRBJ1-5, with TRBD1 identical over 9 bases. This CDR3 spans 14 amino acids. Germline V gene lookup returns CDR1 SNHLY and CDR2 FYNNEI. V lost 3 bases to trimming and J lost 9 bases; unmatched junction nucleotides: 6. CDR3 nucleotides: TGTGCCAGCAGTGACGGGACAGGGTTAGGGCCCCAGCATTTT. Translated: CASSDGTGLGPQHF.

Written as DNA, the CDR3 is TGTGCCAGCAGCCTCAGGACAGGGCGGAACACTGAAGCTTTCTTT. Its protein product is CASSLRTGRNTEAFF. The chain employs TRBV9 and TRBJ1-1; TRBD1 matches at 8 bases. Germline-derived CDR1 and CDR2 are SGDLS and YYNGEE. CDR3 size: 15 residues. J lost 1 base, V lost 4 bases, and 6 bases had no gene match.

This chain connects TRBV7-3 to TRBJ2-4, with TRBD1 matching over 8 bases. The CDR3 covers 15 residues. V lost 2 bases, J lost 2 bases, and 2 bases stayed unmatched. Germline CDR1 and CDR2: SGHTA and FQGTGA. The CDR3 nucleotides are TGTGCCAGCAGCTTACAGGGGGCACCCAAAAACATTCAGTACTTC. This sequence encodes CASSLQGAPKNIQYF.

The chain recombines TRBV30 with TRBJ2-7, with D possibly matching TRBD1 (6 bases). Germline assignment: CDR1 GTSNPN and CDR2 SVGIG (reference sequence). This CDR3 has 12 amino acids. With 2 bases removed from V and 2 bases from J, the gap between germline ends came to 7 bases. CDR3 DNA sequence: TGTGCCTGGAGTCAGGGGACCTACGAGCAGTACTTC. Its translation: CAWSQGTYEQYF.

The chain has TRBV9 and TRBJ2-1, with D uncertain. Germline V gene sequence: CDR1 SGDLS, CDR2 YYNGEE. This CDR3 region has 15 residues. Trimming stripped 2 bases from V and 0 bases from J, with 9 bases between. The CDR3 coding sequence is TGTGCCAGCAGCGTGGGCGTCAGCTCCTACAATGAGCAGTTCTTC. This translates into CASSVGVSSYNEQFF.

The CDR3 DNA is TGTGCTAGTGGGGGACAGGGTGCTTTCTTT. This sequence encodes CASGGQGAFF. V gene TRBV12-5 combines with J gene TRBJ1-1; TRBD1 aligns across 9 bases. J gave up 11 bases and V 6 bases, and 1 base lay outside the gene matches. The CDR3 loop spans 10 amino acids. Germline CDR1 and CDR2: LGHNT and FRNRAP.

V usage is TRBV7-2 and J usage is TRBJ2-7; TRBD2 is a possible D gene (6 bases). Trimming left V 1 base short and J 0 bases short, with 10 bases between. Germline CDR1 SGHTA, CDR2 FQGNSA. This CDR3 is built from 15 residues. The CDR3 region has the DNA TGTGCCAGCAGCTTAGGCGCGGGGAGCTCCTACGAGCAGTACTTC. This encodes CASSLGAGSSYEQYF.

The chain couples TRBV28 to TRBJ1-4, with D hard to call. With 7 bases removed from V and 8 bases from J, the gap between germline ends came to 29 bases. CDR1 is MDHEN and CDR2 is SYDVKM in the germline V gene. The length of the CDR3 is 18 residues. DNA for the CDR3: TGTGCCAGCACCATTCTTTATCCTACCGCGGGCCGTAGGGAAAAACTGTTTTTT. Translated, it gives CASTILYPTAGRREKLFF.

V usage is TRBV6-6 and J usage is TRBJ1-1; D is undetermined. Germline CDR1 and CDR2: MNHNY and SVGAGI (reference sequence). The CDR3 covers 12 residues. Trimming stripped 9 bases from V and 2 bases from J, with 10 bases between. The CDR3 region is CASRAGNTEAFF. In DNA form, the CDR3 reads TGTGCCAGTAGAGCAGGCAACACTGAAGCTTTCTTT.

The chain joins TRBV27 to TRBJ1-1, with TRBD1 matching over 8 bases. This CDR3 is built from 13 residues. Per germline, CDR1 MNHEY and CDR2 SMNVEV (reference sequence). The trim removed 8 bases at V and 5 bases at J, leaving 7 bases unmatched. CDR3 bases: TGTGCCAGCGGACAGGGCCGGAGGACTGAAGCTTTCTTT. It translates to CASGQGRRTEAFF.